This record looks at one TCR beta chain sequence and its context. The target antigen is unknown. These data originate in a study of T cell responses to AZD1222 COVID-19 vaccine. Using immunoSEQ multiplex PCR, the repertoire was profiled, and TCRdb retains in-frame clones only, with some absent. The sample records approximately 100,000 clones, 90% to 95% being singletons. Findings and caveats of the study: It was only 6 or 7 AZD1222 recipients who were seropositive at baseline. Repertoire samples came only from after the peak T cell response. A mostly white British donor set with more females was recruited, and clonal diversity was possibly underestimated.

This TCR derives from an adult in good health. This specimen consisted of peripheral blood, obtained on day 0 of AZD1222 vaccination.

CDR3 residues: CASSIGGLMNTEAFF. DNA for the CDR3: TGTGCCAGTAGTATCGGAGGGCTAATGAACACTGAAGCTTTCTTT. This chain uses TRBV19 with TRBJ1-1; D is ambiguous. The V end lost 3 bases, the J end lost 0 bases, and 11 bases lay between the germline ends. Germline lookup yields CDR1 LNHDA and CDR2 SQIVND (reference sequence). CDR3 length equals 15 residues.